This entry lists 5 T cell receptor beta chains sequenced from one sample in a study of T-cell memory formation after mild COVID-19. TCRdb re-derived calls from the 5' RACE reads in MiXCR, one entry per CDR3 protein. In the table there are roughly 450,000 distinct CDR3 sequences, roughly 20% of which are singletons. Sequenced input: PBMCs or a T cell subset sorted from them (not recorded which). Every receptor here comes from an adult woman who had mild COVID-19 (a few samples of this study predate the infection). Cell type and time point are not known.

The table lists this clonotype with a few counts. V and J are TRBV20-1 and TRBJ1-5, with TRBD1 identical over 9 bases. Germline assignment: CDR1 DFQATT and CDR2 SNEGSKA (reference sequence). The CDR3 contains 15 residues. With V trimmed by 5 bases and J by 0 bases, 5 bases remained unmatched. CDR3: CSAQTGGNSNQPQHF. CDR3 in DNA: TGCAGTGCTCAGACAGGGGGGAATAGCAATCAGCCCCAGCATTTT.

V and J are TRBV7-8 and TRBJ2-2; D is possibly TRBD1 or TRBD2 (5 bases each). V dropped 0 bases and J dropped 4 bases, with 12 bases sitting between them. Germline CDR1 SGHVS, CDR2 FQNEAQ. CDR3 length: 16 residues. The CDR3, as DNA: TGTGCCAGCAGCTTAGCGGGGACCGCATTCACCGGGGAGCTGTTTTTT. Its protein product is CASSLAGTAFTGELFF.

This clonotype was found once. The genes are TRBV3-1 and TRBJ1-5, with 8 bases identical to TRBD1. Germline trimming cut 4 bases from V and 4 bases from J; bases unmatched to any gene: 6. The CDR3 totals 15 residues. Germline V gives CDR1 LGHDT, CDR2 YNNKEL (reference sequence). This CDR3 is CASSPGRGPNQPQHF. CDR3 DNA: TGTGCCAGCAGCCCGGGCAGGGGGCCAAATCAGCCCCAGCATTTT. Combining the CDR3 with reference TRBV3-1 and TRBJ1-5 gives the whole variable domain DTAVSQTPKYLVTQMGNDKSIKCEQNLGHDTMYWYKQDSKKFLKIMFSYNNKELIINETVPNRFSPKSPDKAHLNLHINSLELGDSAVYFCASSPGRGPNQPQHFGDGTRLSIL.

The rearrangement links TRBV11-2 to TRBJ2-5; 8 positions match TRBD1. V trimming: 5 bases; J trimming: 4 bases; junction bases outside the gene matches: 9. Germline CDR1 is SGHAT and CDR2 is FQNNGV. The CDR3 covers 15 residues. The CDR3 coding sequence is TGTGCCAGCAGCCGCCAAGGACAGGGAGGAGAGACCCAGTACTTC. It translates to CASSRQGQGGETQYF.

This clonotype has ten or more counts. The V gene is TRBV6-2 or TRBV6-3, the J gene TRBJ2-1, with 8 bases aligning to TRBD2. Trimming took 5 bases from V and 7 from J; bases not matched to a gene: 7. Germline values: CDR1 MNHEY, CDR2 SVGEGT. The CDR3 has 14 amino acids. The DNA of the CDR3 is TGTGCCAGCAGTCGGAGCGGGAGCGGTAATGAGCAGTTCTTC. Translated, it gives CASSRSGSGNEQFF.